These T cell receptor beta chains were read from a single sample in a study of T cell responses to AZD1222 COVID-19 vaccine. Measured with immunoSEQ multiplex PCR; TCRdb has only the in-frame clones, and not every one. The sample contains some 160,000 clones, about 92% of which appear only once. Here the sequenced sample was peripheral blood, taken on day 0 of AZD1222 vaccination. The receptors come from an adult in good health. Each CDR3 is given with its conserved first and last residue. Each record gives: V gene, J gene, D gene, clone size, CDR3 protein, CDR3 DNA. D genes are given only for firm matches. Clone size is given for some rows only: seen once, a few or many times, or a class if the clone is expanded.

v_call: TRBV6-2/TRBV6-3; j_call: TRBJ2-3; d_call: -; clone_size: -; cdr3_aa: CASSPQGTSTDTQYF; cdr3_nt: TGTGCCAGCAGCCCACAGGGTACTAGCACAGATACGCAGTATTTT
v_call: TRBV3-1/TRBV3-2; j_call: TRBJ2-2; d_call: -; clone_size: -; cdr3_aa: CASSQVWIRGTGELFF; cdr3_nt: TGTGCCAGCAGCCAAGTCTGGATACGGGGCACCGGGGAGCTGTTTTTT
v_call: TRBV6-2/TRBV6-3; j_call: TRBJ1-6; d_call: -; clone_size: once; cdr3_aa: CASSIRGQRNSPLHF; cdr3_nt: TGTGCCAGCAGTATTCGTGGACAGCGTAATTCACCCCTCCACTTT
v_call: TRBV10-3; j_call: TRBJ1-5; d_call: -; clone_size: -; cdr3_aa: CAISDPLIGSQHF; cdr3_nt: TGTGCCATCAGCGACCCTTTGATTGGTTCCCAGCATTTT
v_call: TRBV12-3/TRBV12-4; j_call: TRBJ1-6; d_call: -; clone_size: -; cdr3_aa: CASSLNGPLHF; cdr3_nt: TGTGCCAGCAGTTTAAATGGACCCCTCCACTTT
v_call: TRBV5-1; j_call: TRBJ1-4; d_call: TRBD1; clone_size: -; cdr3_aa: CASSWDAGTGNEKLFF; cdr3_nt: TGCGCCAGCAGCTGGGACGCAGGGACAGGGAATGAAAAACTGTTTTTT
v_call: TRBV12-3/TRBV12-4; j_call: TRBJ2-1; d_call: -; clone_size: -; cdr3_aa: CASSLVLGALGFF; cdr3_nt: TGTGCCAGCAGTTTAGTTTTAGGGGCCCTTGGGTTCTTC
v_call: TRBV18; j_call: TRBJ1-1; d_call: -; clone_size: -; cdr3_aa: CASSRRGGEAFF; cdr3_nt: TGTGCCAGCTCACGGAGAGGGGGTGAAGCTTTCTTT
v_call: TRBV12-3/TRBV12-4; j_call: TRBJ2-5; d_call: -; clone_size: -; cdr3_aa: CATSPGGTKTQYF; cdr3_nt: TGTGCCACCTCCCCTGGGGGAACCAAGACCCAGTACTTC
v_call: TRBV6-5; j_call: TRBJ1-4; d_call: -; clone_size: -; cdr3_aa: CASSYSLLRTNEKLFF; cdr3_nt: TGTGCCAGCAGTTACAGTCTCCTCAGGACTAATGAAAAACTGTTTTTT
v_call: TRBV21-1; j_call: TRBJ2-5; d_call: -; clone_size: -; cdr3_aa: CASSKGHKVLGQQETQYF; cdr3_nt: TGTGCCAGCAGCAAAGGTCATAAGGTATTGGGACAGCAAGAGACCCAGTACTTC
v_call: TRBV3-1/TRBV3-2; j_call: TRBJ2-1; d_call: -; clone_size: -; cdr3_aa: CASSQEGPGISYNEQFF; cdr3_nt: TGTGCCAGCAGCCAAGAAGGGCCAGGGATATCCTACAATGAGCAGTTCTTC
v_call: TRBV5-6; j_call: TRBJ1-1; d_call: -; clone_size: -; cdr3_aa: CASSLRSTRLDVNLEAFF; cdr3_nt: TGTGCCAGCAGCCTTCGGAGCACTCGACTTGACGTAAACCTTGAAGCTTTCTTT
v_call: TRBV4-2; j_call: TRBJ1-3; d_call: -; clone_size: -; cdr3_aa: CASSQLYSGNTIYF; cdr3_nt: TGTGCCAGCAGCCAACTCTACTCTGGAAACACCATATATTTT
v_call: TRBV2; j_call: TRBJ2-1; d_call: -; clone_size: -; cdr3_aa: CASSGGAGYNEQFF; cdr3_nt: TGTGCCAGCAGTGGAGGGGCCGGGTACAATGAGCAGTTCTTC
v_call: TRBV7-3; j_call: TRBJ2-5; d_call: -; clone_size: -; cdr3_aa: CASSPRDSETQYF; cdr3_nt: TGTGCCAGCAGCCCAAGGGATTCCGAGACCCAGTACTTC
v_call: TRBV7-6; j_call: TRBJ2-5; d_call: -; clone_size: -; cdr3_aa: CASSLGPGQETQYF; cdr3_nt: TGTGCCAGCAGCTTAGGGCCAGGGCAGGAGACCCAGTACTTC
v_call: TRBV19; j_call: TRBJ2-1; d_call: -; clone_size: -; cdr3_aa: CASSIDSGFAYNEQFF; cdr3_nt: TGTGCCAGTAGTATAGATTCGGGATTCGCCTACAATGAGCAGTTCTTC
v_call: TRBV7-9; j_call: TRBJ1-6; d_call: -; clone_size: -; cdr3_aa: CASSPLWGNYSPLHF; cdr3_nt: TGTGCCAGCAGCCCACTCTGGGGAAACTATTCACCCCTCCACTTT
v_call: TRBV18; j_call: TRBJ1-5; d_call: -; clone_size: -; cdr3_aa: CASSPGVDQPQHF; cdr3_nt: TGTGCCAGCTCACCCGGTGTGGACCAGCCCCAGCATTTT
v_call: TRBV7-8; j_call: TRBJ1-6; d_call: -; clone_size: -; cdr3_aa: CASSLAGVSSYNSPLHF; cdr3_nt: TGTGCCAGCAGCTTAGCGGGGGTGAGCTCCTATAATTCACCCCTCCACTTT
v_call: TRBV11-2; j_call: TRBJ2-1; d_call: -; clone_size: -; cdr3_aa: CASSSQSSYNEQFF; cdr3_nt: TGTGCCAGCAGCTCCCAGAGCTCCTACAATGAGCAGTTCTTC
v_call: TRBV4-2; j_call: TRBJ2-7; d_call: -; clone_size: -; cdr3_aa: CASSQDREQYF; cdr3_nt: TGTGCCAGCAGCCAAGATCGCGAGCAGTACTTC
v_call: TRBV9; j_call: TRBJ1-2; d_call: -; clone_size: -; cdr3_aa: CASSVVGVDGYTF; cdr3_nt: TGTGCCAGCAGCGTAGTCGGGGTGGATGGCTACACCTTC
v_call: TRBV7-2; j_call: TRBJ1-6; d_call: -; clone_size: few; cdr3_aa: CASSPRARNGRHPLHF; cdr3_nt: TGTGCCAGCAGCCCACGGGCCCGAAATGGTAGACACCCCCTCCACTTT
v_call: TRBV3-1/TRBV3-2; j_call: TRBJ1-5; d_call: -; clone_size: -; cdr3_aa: CASSHGTGQPQHF; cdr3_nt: TGTGCCAGCAGCCACGGGACGGGACAGCCCCAGCATTTT
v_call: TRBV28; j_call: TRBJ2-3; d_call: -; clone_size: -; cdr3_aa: CASSVSLGTQYF; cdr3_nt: TGTGCCAGCTCAGTGTCGCTGGGTACGCAGTATTTT
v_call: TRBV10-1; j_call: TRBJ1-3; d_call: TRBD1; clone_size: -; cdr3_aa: CASTTTGARSGNTIYF; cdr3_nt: TGCGCCAGCACCACGACAGGGGCTCGGTCTGGAAACACCATATATTTT
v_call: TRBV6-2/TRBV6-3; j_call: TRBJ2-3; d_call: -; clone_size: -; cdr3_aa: CASSRQAGDTQYF; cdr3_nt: TGTGCCAGCAGCCGCCAGGCGGGCGATACGCAGTATTTT
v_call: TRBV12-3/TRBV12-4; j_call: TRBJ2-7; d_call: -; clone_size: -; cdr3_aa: CASSFSGYYEQYF; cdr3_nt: TGTGCCAGCAGTTTCTCAGGGTACTACGAGCAGTACTTC
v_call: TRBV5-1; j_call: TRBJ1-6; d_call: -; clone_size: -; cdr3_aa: CASSLSGALYNSPLHF; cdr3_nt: TGCGCCAGCAGCCTCAGCGGTGCTCTCTATAATTCACCCCTCCACTTT
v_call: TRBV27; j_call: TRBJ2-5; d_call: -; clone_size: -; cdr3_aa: CASSHGLTGSEETQYF; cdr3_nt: TGTGCCAGCAGTCATGGATTAACTGGCTCGGAAGAGACCCAGTACTTC
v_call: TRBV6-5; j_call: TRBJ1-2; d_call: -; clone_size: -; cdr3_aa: CASWDFHYTF; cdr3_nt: TGTGCCAGTTGGGACTTCCACTACACCTTC
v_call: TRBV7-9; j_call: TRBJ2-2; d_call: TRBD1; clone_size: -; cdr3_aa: CASSRNQGAGTGELFF; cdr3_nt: TGTGCCAGCAGCCGCAATCAGGGGGCAGGCACCGGGGAGCTGTTTTTT
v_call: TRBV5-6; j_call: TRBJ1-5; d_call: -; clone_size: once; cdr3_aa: CASSGQRPPPFCNQPQHF; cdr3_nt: TGTGCCAGCAGCGGCCAAAGGCCCCCGCCTTTTTGCAATCAGCCCCAGCATTTT
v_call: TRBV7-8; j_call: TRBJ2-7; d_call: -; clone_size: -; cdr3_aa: CASSEKWGTLYEQYF; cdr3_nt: TGTGCCAGCAGTGAGAAGTGGGGAACACTCTACGAGCAGTACTTC
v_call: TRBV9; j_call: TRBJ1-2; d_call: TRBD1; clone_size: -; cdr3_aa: CASSGGQIGF; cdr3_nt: TGTGCCAGCAGCGGGGGACAGATAGGATTC
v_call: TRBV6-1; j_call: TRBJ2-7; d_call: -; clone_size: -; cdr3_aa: CASSELDTLIHRWNF; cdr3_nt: TGTGCCAGCAGTGAATTAGACACCCTTATTCATCGTTGGAACTTC
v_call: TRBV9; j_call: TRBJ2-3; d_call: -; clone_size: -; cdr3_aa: CASSVDERRTRTDTQYF; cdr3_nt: TGTGCCAGCAGCGTAGATGAGCGAAGGACTCGCACAGATACGCAGTATTTT
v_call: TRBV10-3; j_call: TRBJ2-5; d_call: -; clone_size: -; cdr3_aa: CAIRDSKGGEETQYF; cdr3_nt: TGTGCCATCAGGGACTCAAAGGGAGGTGAAGAGACCCAGTACTTC
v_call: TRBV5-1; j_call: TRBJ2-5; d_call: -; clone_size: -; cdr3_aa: CASNLGAQETQYF; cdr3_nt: TGCGCCAGCAACCTGGGGGCCCAAGAGACCCAGTACTTC
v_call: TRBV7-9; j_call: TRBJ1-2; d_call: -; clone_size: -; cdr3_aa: CASSLKQGSGYTF; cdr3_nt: TGTGCCAGCAGCTTAAAACAGGGCAGTGGCTACACCTTC
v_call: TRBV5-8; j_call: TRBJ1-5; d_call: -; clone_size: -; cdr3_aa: CASSSGVRQPQHF; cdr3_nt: TGTGCCAGCAGCTCTGGGGTGAGGCAGCCCCAGCATTTT
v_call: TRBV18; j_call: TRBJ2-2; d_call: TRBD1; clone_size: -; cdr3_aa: CASSLGQGGSGELFF; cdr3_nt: TGTGCCAGCTCACTTGGACAGGGTGGATCCGGGGAGCTGTTTTTT
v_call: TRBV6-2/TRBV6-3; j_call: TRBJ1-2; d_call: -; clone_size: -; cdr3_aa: CASSYPSRTPRQPFNYGYTF; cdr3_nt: TGTGCCAGCAGTTACCCCTCTAGGACGCCGCGACAGCCATTTAACTATGGCTACACCTTC
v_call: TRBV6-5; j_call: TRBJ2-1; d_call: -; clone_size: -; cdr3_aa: CASSSLRVLHNEQFF; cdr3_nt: TGTGCCAGCAGTTCCCTCAGGGTTCTGCACAATGAGCAGTTCTTC
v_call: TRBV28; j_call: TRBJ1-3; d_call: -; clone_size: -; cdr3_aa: CASSLIQGRNTIYF; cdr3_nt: TGTGCCAGCAGTTTAATCCAGGGCCGAAACACCATATATTTT
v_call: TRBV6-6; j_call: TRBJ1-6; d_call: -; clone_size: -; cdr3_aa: CASSQQVTANSPLHF; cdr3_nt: TGTGCCAGCAGCCAACAGGTTACCGCTAATTCACCCCTCCACTTT
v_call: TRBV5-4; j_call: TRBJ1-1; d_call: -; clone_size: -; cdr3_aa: CASSLPDFTEAFF; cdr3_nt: TGTGCCAGCAGCTTGCCCGACTTTACTGAAGCTTTCTTT
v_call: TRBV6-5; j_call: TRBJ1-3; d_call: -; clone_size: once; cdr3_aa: CASSYRDGNTIYF; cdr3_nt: TGTGCCAGCAGCTACAGGGATGGTAACACCATATATTTT